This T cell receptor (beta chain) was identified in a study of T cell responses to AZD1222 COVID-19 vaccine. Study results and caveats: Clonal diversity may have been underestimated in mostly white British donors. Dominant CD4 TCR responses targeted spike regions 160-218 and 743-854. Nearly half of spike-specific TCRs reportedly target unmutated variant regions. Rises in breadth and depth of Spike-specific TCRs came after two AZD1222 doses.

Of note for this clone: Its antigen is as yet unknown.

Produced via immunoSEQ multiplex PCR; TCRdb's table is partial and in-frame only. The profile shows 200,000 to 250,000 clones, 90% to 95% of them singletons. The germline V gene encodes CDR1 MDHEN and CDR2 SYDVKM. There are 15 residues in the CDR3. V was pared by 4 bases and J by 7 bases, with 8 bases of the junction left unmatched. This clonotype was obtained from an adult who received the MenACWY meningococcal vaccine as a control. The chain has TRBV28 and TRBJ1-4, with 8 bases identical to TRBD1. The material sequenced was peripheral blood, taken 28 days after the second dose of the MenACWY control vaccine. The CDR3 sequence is CASSSPDRGTEKLFF. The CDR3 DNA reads TGTGCCAGCAGTTCCCCCGACAGGGGAACTGAAAAACTGTTTTTT. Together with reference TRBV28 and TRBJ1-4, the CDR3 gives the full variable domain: DVKVTQSSRYLVKRTGEKVFLECVQDMDHENMFWYRQDPGLGLRLIYFSYDVKMKEKGDIPEGYSVSREKKERFSLILESASTNQTSMYLCASSSPDRGTEKLFFGSGTQLSVL.